The 5 T cell receptor beta chains given below trace back to one sample, sequenced in a study of T cells in Graves' hyperthyroidism and ophthalmopathy. TCR beta CDR3 regions were amplified from RNA. The HTBI primer set was used in a first-round RT-PCR of the TCR CDR3. Using its own MiXCR run on the multiplex PCR reads, TCRdb lists one record per CDR3 protein. The table has 550,000 to 600,000 distinct CDR3 sequences, approximately 15% seen once. What was sequenced was blood. Source of these receptors: a young woman with Graves' ophthalmopathy.

This clonotype was counted at least ten times. This chain links TRBV5-8 with TRBJ1-1, with D maybe TRBD1 (5 bases). Between the trimmed V and J ends, which lost 4 bases and 13 bases, there was a span of 17 bases. The CDR3 has 12 residues. Germline V CDR1 and CDR2: SGHTS, YDEGEE. This CDR3 reads CASSLGDRVGFF. CDR3 sequence (DNA): TGTGCCAGCAGCCTGGGGGATAGGGTCGGTTTCTTT.

As to this clonotype: This may be a read error: a much more frequent sequence differs by one nucleotide. V and J are TRBV29-1 and TRBJ1-1, with D possibly matching TRBD1 (5 bases). V was clipped by 5 bases and J by 4 bases, with 20 bases between them. Germline assignment: CDR1 SQVTM and CDR2 ANQGSEA. CDR3 length: 15 residues. The CDR3 sequence: CSVKSLGEAGTEAFF. The CDR3 bases are TGCAGCGTTAAGAGCCTAGGGGAGGCGGGCACTGAAGCTTTCTTT.

This clonotype was seen at least ten times. This chain's CDR3 is CSAPRQALRYGYTF. The CDR3 DNA sequence: TGCAGTGCCCCAAGACAGGCACTTAGGTATGGCTACACCTTC. The rearrangement links TRBV20-1 to TRBJ1-2; tentative D call: TRBD1 (6 bases). Trimming shortened V by 6 bases and J by 5 bases, and 19 bases separated the two germline ends. This CDR3 contains 14 residues. Per germline, CDR1 DFQATT and CDR2 SNEGSKA (reference sequence).

In this sample, this clonotype turned up a few times. V and J are TRBV7-3 and TRBJ2-2, with D possibly matching TRBD2 (5 bases). The V gene's germline CDR1 is SGHTA and CDR2 FQGTGA. The CDR3 contains 15 residues. The V end was cut by 3 bases, the J end by 6 bases, with 14 bases between. The CDR3 loop reads CASSFPSGFPGELFF. The CDR3 DNA is TGTGCCAGCAGCTTCCCCTCGGGGTTCCCCGGGGAGCTGTTTTTT.

This clonotype was seen repeatedly, ten times or more. The chain carries TRBV7-3 and TRBJ2-7; TRBD2 matches at 8 bases. V was pared by 2 bases and J by 6 bases, with 6 bases of the junction left unmatched. CDR1 is SGHTA, CDR2 FQGTGA, per germline. The CDR3 spans 14 residues. CDR3 region: CASSLGGGTTEQYF. The CDR3 DNA reads as TGTGCCAGCAGCTTAGGCGGGGGGACGACCGAGCAGTACTTC.